The 24 T cell receptor beta chains below come from one sample, sequenced in a study of blood T cell repertoires in COVID-19. Repertoires were generated with immunoSEQ multiplex PCR, while TCRdb's copy carries only in-frame clones and drops some. The table lists about 200,000 clones, around 80% of them singletons. Source material: peripheral blood. Source of these receptors: a woman aged 35 to 49 with acute or convalescent COVID-19.

The V call is TRBV3-1 (or the pseudogene TRBV3-2), the J call TRBJ1-5; D unclear. V was shortened by 1 base and J by 3 bases, with 10 bases between the two germline ends. The CDR3 runs 15 residues. The germline CDR1 and CDR2 sequences are LGHDT and YNNKEL (reference sequence). CDR3 coding DNA: TGTGCCAGCAGCCAAGGACGGGATTTCAATCAGCCCCAGCATTTT. It specifies CASSQGRDFNQPQHF.

This rearrangement joins TRBV7-3 to TRBJ1-1; a weak D match, TRBD1 (6 bases). CDR3 length: 13 amino acids. The V gene lost 5 bases and the J gene lost 2 bases, with 9 bases spanning the gap. Per the germline V gene, CDR1 is SGHTA and CDR2 is FQGTGA. CDR3 protein: CASSGTPNTEAFF. In nucleotides, the CDR3 is TGTGCCAGCAGCGGGACACCCAACACTGAAGCTTTCTTT.

The rearrangement uses TRBV15 and TRBJ1-4, with D maybe TRBD1 (5 bases). The CDR3 sequence is 15 residues long. Germline V gene sequence: CDR1 LNHNV, CDR2 YYDKDF (reference sequence). V lost 5 bases and J 0 bases, leaving 10 bases between the germline ends. The CDR3 reads CATSLDSATNEKLFF. In DNA, the CDR3 is TGTGCCACCAGCCTAGACAGTGCAACTAATGAAAAACTGTTTTTT.

The CDR3 nucleotides are TGTGCCAGCTCACCAGACTTTGTCTCCATCAATGAAAAACTGTTTTTT. Its protein is CASSPDFVSINEKLFF. The chain recombines TRBV18 with TRBJ1-4; D remains ambiguous. The CDR3 has 16 amino acids. The germline V gene has CDR1 KGHSH and CDR2 LQKENI. Deletions cut 2 bases from V and 5 bases from J, with 15 bases between.

The CDR3 sequence is CASSGPSGAGNEQFF. The CDR3 coding sequence is TGTGCCAGCAGTGGCCCTAGCGGGGCGGGTAATGAGCAGTTCTTC. V is TRBV2 and J is TRBJ2-1, with 9 bases aligning to TRBD2. CDR1 is SNHLY and CDR2 is FYNNEI in the germline V gene. The J segment lost 7 bases and the V segment lost 4 bases, leaving 8 bases of the junction unmatched. The CDR3 runs 15 residues. The whole variable domain, remainder taken from reference TRBV2 and TRBJ2-1, is EPEVTQTPSHQVTQMGQEVILRCVPISNHLYFYWYRQILGQKVEFLVSFYNNEISEKSEIFDDQFSVERPDGSNFTLKIRSTKLEDSAMYFCASSGPSGAGNEQFFGPGTRLTVL.

The chain couples TRBV1 to TRBJ2-7; the D call in the table, TRBD2, was not verified against the DNA. TRBV1 represents a pseudogene. The CDR3 has 12 residues. The CDR3 protein is CTSSDTSYEQYF. The DNA for the CDR3 is TGCACCAGCAGCGACACTAGTTACGAGCAGTACTTC.

This clone has more than one count but fewer than ten. Other DNA sequences within the sample encode an identical CDR3. The rearrangement joins TRBV5-4 to TRBJ1-2; tentative D call: TRBD1 (6 bases). The CDR3 is 13 amino acids. V lost 4 bases, J lost 4 bases, and 11 bases lay in between. In germline, CDR1 is SGHNT, CDR2 YYREEE (reference sequence). In nucleotides, the CDR3 is TGTGCCAGCAGCCTGACAGGCTCCTATGGCTACACCTTC. It specifies CASSLTGSYGYTF.

This rearrangement joins TRBV7-8 to TRBJ2-1, with TRBD1 matching 7 bases. The CDR3 has 16 amino acids. The germline V gene has CDR1 SGHVS and CDR2 FQNEAQ. Unmatched junction bases numbered 11, after V lost 5 bases and J lost 4 bases. CDR3 sequence reads: CASSLYSGTVYNEQFF. In nucleotides, the CDR3 is TGTGCCAGCAGCCTATACTCGGGGACAGTTTACAATGAGCAGTTCTTC.

DNA of the CDR3: TGTGCCAGCAGTGGGGGTAGCGGGAGTTCTTCTAGCACAGATACGCAGTATTTT. Translation gives CASSGGSGSSSSTDTQYF. The chain has TRBV25-1 and TRBJ2-3, with 9 bases identical to TRBD2. The CDR3 loop spans 18 amino acids. The V and J ends lost 4 bases and 0 bases, in that order; junction bases with no gene match: 11. In germline, CDR1 is MGHDK, CDR2 SYGVNS.

V gene TRBV4-1 combines with J gene TRBJ1-2; D ambiguous. The CDR3 contains 15 residues. Trimming pared 3 bases from V and 7 bases from J, leaving 18 bases between. Germline CDR1 and CDR2: MGHRA and YSYEKL. The CDR3 protein is CASSQVRNLAGGYTF. In nucleotides, the CDR3 is TGCGCCAGCAGCCAGGTCAGGAACCTAGCAGGTGGCTACACCTTC.

This chain links TRBV27 with TRBJ1-1; D remains ambiguous. This CDR3 has 13 amino acids. Deletions cut 6 bases from V and 4 bases from J, with 12 bases between. Per germline, CDR1 MNHEY and CDR2 SMNVEV (reference sequence). The CDR3 sequence is CASSVRGTTEAFF. As DNA, the CDR3 is TGTGCCAGCAGCGTCCGGGGAACCACTGAAGCTTTCTTT.

Written as DNA, the CDR3 is TGCGCCAGCAGCCAAGAGGGGACTAGCGGCACAGATACGCAGTATTTT. The encoded protein is CASSQEGTSGTDTQYF. V gene TRBV4-1 combines with J gene TRBJ2-3, with 10 bases matching TRBD2. The CDR3 length is 16 residues. Unmatched junction bases numbered 1, after V lost 0 bases and J lost 1 base. Per the germline V gene, CDR1 is MGHRA and CDR2 is YSYEKL.

The J gene is TRBJ1-1, the V gene TRBV2; a weak D match, TRBD1 (6 bases). Germline values: CDR1 SNHLY, CDR2 FYNNEI. Trimming cost V 6 bases and J 5 bases, with 16 bases left between them. The CDR3 totals 14 residues. The chain's CDR3 is CASSPLGARTEAFF. Written as DNA, the CDR3 is TGTGCCAGCAGCCCGTTGGGGGCGCGGACTGAAGCTTTCTTT.

This clone was counted only a few times. The chain joins TRBV2 to TRBJ1-5; TRBD1 might be the D (5 bases). This CDR3 region has 13 residues. CDR1 and CDR2 (germline): SNHLY, FYNNEI. V was trimmed by 6 bases and J by 7 bases, leaving 13 bases between them. In nucleotides, the CDR3 is TGTGCCAGCAGGCGGGACGGCGGCCAGCCCCAGCATTTT. The encoded protein is CASRRDGGQPQHF.

The chain employs TRBV18 and TRBJ2-3, with D tentatively TRBD1 (6 bases). Germline CDR1 and CDR2: KGHSH and LQKENI. With 4 bases removed from V and 5 bases from J, the gap between germline ends came to 7 bases. This CDR3 comprises 12 residues. The CDR3 bases are TGTGCCAGCTCACAAGGGGGAGATACGCAGTATTTT. Protein sequence: CASSQGGDTQYF.

The chain uses TRBV7-8 and TRBJ2-1, with TRBD1 matching 8 bases. The germline V gene encodes CDR1 SGHVS and CDR2 FQNEAQ. Trimming took 5 bases from V and 6 from J; bases not matched to a gene: 9. The CDR3 spans 15 residues. DNA for the CDR3: TGTGCCAGCAGCCGAACCGGACAGGGTGTCAATGAGCAGTTCTTC. Translating gives CASSRTGQGVNEQFF.

The chain is built from TRBV18 and TRBJ2-7; 16 positions agree with TRBD2. V shed 6 bases and J 1 base; nucleotides not matched to a gene: 9. The CDR3 length is 18 residues. Germline values: CDR1 KGHSH, CDR2 LQKENI. CDR3 DNA: TGTGCCAGCTCCCCGGGACTAGCGGGAGGGCGCGGGTCCTACGAGCAGTACTTC. It is translated as CASSPGLAGGRGSYEQYF.

The chain recombines TRBV12-5 with TRBJ2-7, with 7 bases matching TRBD2. The CDR3 is 17 amino acids. The germline V gene has CDR1 LGHNT and CDR2 FRNRAP. The ends lost 1 base at V and 4 bases at J; junction bases unmatched: 13. This chain's CDR3 is CASGLAISVGGTYEQYF. For the CDR3, the DNA is TGTGCTAGTGGTTTGGCCATTAGCGTGGGGGGGACTTACGAGCAGTACTTC.

This CDR3 is CASNNRVGEKLFF. The CDR3 DNA sequence: TGTGCCAGCAACAACAGGGTTGGTGAAAAACTGTTTTTT. The V gene is TRBV6-6, the J gene TRBJ1-4, with a tentative D call TRBD1 (6 bases). Germline CDR1 and CDR2: MNHNY and SVGAGI (reference sequence). This CDR3 spans 13 amino acids. The germline V and J ends were trimmed by 7 bases and 7 bases, with 13 bases remaining between them.

This clone was seen only once. The V call is TRBV5-1, the J call TRBJ2-1, with 10 bases lining up with TRBD1. The CDR3 length is 15 residues. J gave up 7 bases and V 7 bases, and 11 bases lay outside the gene matches. Per germline, CDR1 SGHRS and CDR2 YFSETQ. This CDR3 is CASEASPGQGNEQFF. Written as DNA, the CDR3 is TGCGCCAGCGAAGCTTCTCCGGGACAGGGGAATGAGCAGTTCTTC.

The table lists this clone with a count of one. The J gene is TRBJ2-3, the V gene TRBV19; D gene unclear. Germline lookup yields CDR1 LNHDA and CDR2 SQIVND (reference sequence). The CDR3 spans 14 residues. V was trimmed by 3 bases and J by 3 bases, leaving 10 bases between them. The CDR3 loop reads CASSMIDLTDTQYF. The CDR3 DNA follows: TGTGCCAGTAGTATGATCGATCTAACAGATACGCAGTATTTT.

The chain links TRBV27 to TRBJ1-2; D unresolved. The V end was cut by 5 bases, the J end by 1 base, with 14 bases between. Germline CDR1 and CDR2: MNHEY and SMNVEV (reference sequence). This CDR3 has 15 residues. CDR3 coding DNA: TGTGCCAGCAGTCCGATTGCGGTTATTAACTATGGCTACACCTTC. Residues: CASSPIAVINYGYTF.

V usage is TRBV19 and J usage is TRBJ1-5; D might be TRBD1 (5 bases). The germline V gene encodes CDR1 LNHDA and CDR2 SQIVND (reference sequence). CDR3 size: 13 residues. The V and J ends lost 7 bases and 4 bases respectively, with 11 bases between them. CDR3 DNA: TGTGCCAGTACTCTGGGGGGGAATCAGCCCCAGCATTTT. Protein product: CASTLGGNQPQHF.

This clone was recorded only once. The V gene is TRBV7-9, the J gene TRBJ2-7; maybe TRBD1 (5 bases). This CDR3 has 17 residues. Germline CDR1 and CDR2: SEHNR and FQNEAQ (reference sequence). V dropped 1 base and J dropped 1 base, with 17 bases sitting between them. The CDR3 sequence: CASSLGRAPKGSYEQYF. In DNA, the CDR3 is TGTGCCAGCAGCTTAGGCAGGGCCCCTAAGGGTTCCTACGAGCAGTACTTC.